This T cell receptor (beta chain) was profiled in a study of vaccination effects on CD4 cells after COVID-19. Findings of the study overall: Missing from the study were early post-infection timepoints, and its convalescent patients were few.

CDR3 length: 14 residues. The germline V and J ends were trimmed by 3 bases and 4 bases, with 12 bases remaining between them. CDR1 and CDR2 from the germline V gene are SNHLY and FYNNEI. The ViraFEST assay expanded antigen-specific CD4+ T cells with viral peptide pools before sequencing. With approximately ten days of culture completed, CD4+ T cells were isolated. All vaccine recipients tested negative for nucleocapsid antibodies and had never contracted SARS-CoV-2 infection. Every well got 2 million to 2.5 million PBMC, which were grown with around 10 IU/ml IL-2 and about 10 ug/ml peptides. At days 3 and 7, half of the medium was exchanged for IL-2 medium. This clone occurred a few times. The target antigen is unknown. Assay: immunoSEQ multiplex PCR; the TCRdb copy retains only in-frame clones and omits some. This table has 73,000 or so clones, 78% appearing once.

This TCR was recovered from a human donor who received a COVID-19 vaccine. The chain recombines TRBV2 with TRBJ1-2; the D is unclear. Source: CD4+ T cells from PBMCs cultured with SARS-CoV-2 spike peptides, taken before COVID-19 vaccination. CDR3 DNA: TGTGCCAGCAGTGATAACAGCTTGACCTATGGCTACACCTTC. It encodes CASSDNSLTYGYTF.